A single sample is the source of the 21 T cell receptor beta chains below, sequenced in a study of T cell responses to AZD1222 COVID-19 vaccine. Assay used: immunoSEQ multiplex PCR; TCRdb lists only in-frame clones, some missing. The sample lists 200,000 or so clones; approximately 92% were seen once. Material: peripheral blood, obtained on day 0 of AZD1222 vaccination. The receptor source for this set is an adult in good health.

The chain is built from TRBV9 and TRBJ1-5; TRBD1 is a possible D gene (6 bases). This CDR3 contains 15 residues. From germline, CDR1 is SGDLS and CDR2 YYNGEE. V lost 2 bases, J lost 1 base, and 10 bases lay in between. The CDR3 reads CASSVEGGSNQPQHF. The CDR3, as DNA: TGTGCCAGCAGCGTCGAGGGGGGGAGCAATCAGCCCCAGCATTTT.

The rearrangement joins TRBV5-5 to TRBJ1-3, with D unresolved. CDR3 length: 12 amino acids. Per germline, CDR1 SGHKS and CDR2 YYEKEE (reference sequence). V dropped 4 bases and J dropped 4 bases, with 6 bases sitting between them. The CDR3 sequence is CASSGVGNTIYF. The CDR3 DNA sequence: TGTGCCAGCAGCGGCGTAGGAAACACCATATATTTT.

The chain recombines TRBV4-2 with TRBJ1-1; D remains unclear. CDR3 length: 14 residues. CDR1 and CDR2 from the germline V gene are LGHNA and YNFKEQ. V was shortened by 4 bases and J by 4 bases, with 13 bases between the two germline ends. This chain's CDR3 is CASSPDAVGTEAFF. CDR3 bases: TGTGCCAGCAGCCCGGACGCAGTGGGCACTGAAGCTTTCTTT.

The rearrangement links TRBV4-1 to TRBJ2-7; 8 bases agree with TRBD2. The CDR3 runs to 15 residues. The V segment lost 1 base and the J segment 5 bases; nucleotides outside the gene matches: 7. Germline lookup yields CDR1 MGHRA and CDR2 YSYEKL. The CDR3 DNA reads TGCGCCAGCAGCCAAGTCCGGGAGGGCCCGAACGAGCAGTACTTC. It codes for CASSQVREGPNEQYF.

The J gene is TRBJ2-7, the V gene TRBV6-6; 7 nucleotides align to TRBD1. J lost 2 bases, V lost 4 bases, and 5 bases had no gene match. The CDR3 has 14 residues. Germline V gives CDR1 MNHNY, CDR2 SVGAGI (reference sequence). CDR3 loop: CASSSRTGTYEQYV. DNA of the CDR3: TGTGCCAGCAGTTCCCGGACAGGTACCTACGAGCAGTACGTC.

V usage is TRBV11-2 and J usage is TRBJ2-5; no clear D. The CDR3 length is 14 residues. Germline V gene lookup returns CDR1 SGHAT and CDR2 FQNNGV. V was shortened by 4 bases and J by 0 bases, with 9 bases between the two germline ends. Here the CDR3 DNA reads TGTGCCAGCAGCTCCACACTGTACCAAGAGACCCAGTACTTC. Amino acids: CASSSTLYQETQYF.

V usage is TRBV5-4 and J usage is TRBJ1-6; D is unresolved. V was pared by 4 bases and J by 2 bases, with 16 bases between. Germline lookup yields CDR1 SGHNT and CDR2 YYREEE (reference sequence). CDR3 length equals 17 residues. The CDR3, as DNA: TGTGCCAGCAGCCTTAGGACGAGATTGACCTATAATTCACCCCTCCACTTT. This encodes CASSLRTRLTYNSPLHF. Combining the CDR3 with reference TRBV5-4 and TRBJ1-6 gives the whole variable domain ETGVTQSPTHLIKTRGQQVTLRCSSQSGHNTVSWYQQALGQGPQFIFQYYREEENGRGNFPPRFSGLQFPNYSSELNVNALELDDSALYLCASSLRTRLTYNSPLHFGNGTRLTVT.

The chain's CDR3 is CASSQDHRGGTEAFF. The CDR3 bases are TGCGCCAGCAGCCAAGATCACCGGGGGGGCACTGAAGCTTTCTTT. The J gene is TRBJ1-1, the V gene TRBV4-3, with D perhaps TRBD1 (5 bases). V lost 0 bases and J 4 bases, leaving 12 bases between the germline ends. Germline V lookup: CDR1 LGHNA, CDR2 YSLEER. This CDR3 has 15 amino acids.

The genes are TRBV12-3 or TRBV12-4 and TRBJ1-2; 8 bases match TRBD1. This CDR3 is built from 13 residues. The junction had 7 bases not matched to a gene; V was cut back by 5 bases and J by 8 bases. The CDR3 is CASSAGTGIGYTF. The CDR3 region has the DNA TGTGCCAGCAGTGCCGGGACAGGAATCGGCTACACCTTC.

The rearrangement uses TRBV6-5 and TRBJ1-3, with D maybe TRBD1 (5 bases). Trimming took 7 bases from V and 0 from J, leaving 10 bases between them. Germline-derived CDR1 and CDR2 are MNHEY and SVGAGI. The CDR3 is 14 residues long. The CDR3 coding sequence is TGTGCCAGCACCCAGGGATTCTCTGGAAACACCATATATTTT. Its protein is CASTQGFSGNTIYF.

This clone was detected once. This chain links TRBV11-2 with TRBJ2-3, with unresolved D. With 5 bases removed from V and 3 bases from J, the gap between germline ends came to 12 bases. Germline CDR1 reads SGHAT; CDR2 reads FQNNGV. The CDR3 has 14 amino acids. The CDR3 spells CASSRFRRTDTQYF. The CDR3 DNA reads as TGTGCCAGCAGCCGATTTAGGAGAACAGATACGCAGTATTTT.

This clone occurred once. The V call is TRBV6-5, the J call TRBJ1-4; D may be TRBD1 (5 bases). Germline assignment: CDR1 MNHEY and CDR2 SVGAGI. The V end was cut by 11 bases, the J end by 5 bases, with 15 bases between. This CDR3 region has 13 residues. In nucleotides, the CDR3 is TGTGCCGGGCTGCCAGGGTCGAATGAAAAACTGTTTTTT. It specifies CAGLPGSNEKLFF.

In its sample, this clone was seen a few times. This sequence joins TRBV19 and TRBJ1-2; D is uncertain. Trimming stripped 7 bases from V and 4 bases from J, with 13 bases between. CDR3 length: 13 amino acids. CDR1 is LNHDA and CDR2 is SQIVND in the germline V gene (reference sequence). This CDR3 is CASTPSSGYGYTF. The CDR3 nucleotides read TGTGCCAGTACTCCGTCCTCTGGCTATGGCTACACCTTC.

The CDR3 DNA reads as TGTGCCAGCAGCTTAGAGGGGGGGTCAAAGGGGAAAGAGACCCAGTACTTC. This translates into CASSLEGGSKGKETQYF. The chain has TRBV7-2 and TRBJ2-5; possible D gene TRBD2, 7 bases. The CDR3 totals 17 residues. Trimming shortened V by 1 base and J by 3 bases, and 18 bases separated the two germline ends. CDR1 is SGHTA and CDR2 is FQGNSA in the germline V gene.

This sequence joins TRBV10-3 and TRBJ1-2; 7 bases fit TRBD1. This CDR3 is built from 13 residues. Losses at the gene ends were 4 bases for V and 8 bases for J; bases not matched to a gene: 7. Germline CDR1 and CDR2: ENHRY and SYGVKD. CDR3 in DNA: TGTGCCATCAGTGCTTCGGGGACAGAGGGCTACACCTTC. Protein product: CAISASGTEGYTF.

This chain links TRBV27 with TRBJ1-2, with TRBD1 as a possible D gene (6 bases). The CDR3 contains 13 residues. Germline CDR1 MNHEY, CDR2 SMNVEV (reference sequence). Trimming shortened V by 4 bases and J by 8 bases, and 14 bases separated the two germline ends. The CDR3 DNA is TGTGCCAGCAGTTACACGGGGGCGGGGGGCTACACCTTC. Its translation is CASSYTGAGGYTF.

Only a few counts were recorded for this clone. The gene calls are TRBV6-4 and TRBJ2-3, with D uncertain. Per germline, CDR1 MRHNA and CDR2 SNTAGT. Trimming left V 4 bases short and J 0 bases short, with 5 bases between. The CDR3 contains 13 residues. The CDR3 spells CASSGVSTDTQYF. The CDR3 coding sequence is TGTGCCAGCAGTGGGGTTAGCACAGATACGCAGTATTTT.

This clone appeared a few times. This sequence joins TRBV6-5 and TRBJ1-2; no firm D call. The germline gives CDR1 MNHEY, CDR2 SVGAGI. CDR3 length: 14 amino acids. Trimming pared 6 bases from V and 0 bases from J, leaving 11 bases between. CDR3 bases: TGTGCCAGCAGACTAGACCCAACTAACTATGGCTACACCTTC. Translation: CASRLDPTNYGYTF.

This clone came up once. The CDR3: CASSPTALTGVGEKLFF. The CDR3 DNA is TGTGCCAGCAGCCCGACAGCCCTTACAGGGGTTGGAGAAAAACTGTTTTTT. The V call is TRBV3-1 (or the pseudogene TRBV3-2), the J call TRBJ1-4, with 7 bases that match TRBD1. V shed 4 bases, J shed 8 bases, and the junction held 16 bases outside the gene matches. Germline loops: CDR1 LGHDT, CDR2 YNNKEL (reference sequence). CDR3 length: 17 residues.

The count of this clone is one. The V call is TRBV7-8, the J call TRBJ1-4; TRBD1 matches 7 bases. Germline V lookup: CDR1 SGHVS, CDR2 FQNEAQ. Trimming removed 1 base from V and 6 bases from J; junction bases left unmatched: 2. This CDR3 comprises 14 residues. The CDR3 region has the DNA TGTGCCAGCAGCTTAGGACAGGGTGATGAAAAACTGTTTTTT. Encoded protein: CASSLGQGDEKLFF. The whole variable domain, filled in from reference TRBV7-8 and TRBJ1-4, reads GAGVSQSPRYKVAKRGQDVALRCDPISGHVSLFWYQQALGQGPEFLTYFQNEAQLDKSGLPSDRFFAERPEGSVSTLKIQRTQQEDSAVYLCASSLGQGDEKLFFGSGTQLSVL.

The rearrangement joins TRBV6-2 or TRBV6-3 to TRBJ1-1, with unresolved D. CDR1 is MNHEY and CDR2 is SVGEGT in the germline V gene. Trimming shortened V by 2 bases and J by 0 bases, and 7 bases separated the two germline ends. This CDR3 has 14 residues. The CDR3 bases are TGTGCCAGCAGTTACGGTATAGTGAACACTGAAGCTTTCTTT. Translating it yields CASSYGIVNTEAFF.